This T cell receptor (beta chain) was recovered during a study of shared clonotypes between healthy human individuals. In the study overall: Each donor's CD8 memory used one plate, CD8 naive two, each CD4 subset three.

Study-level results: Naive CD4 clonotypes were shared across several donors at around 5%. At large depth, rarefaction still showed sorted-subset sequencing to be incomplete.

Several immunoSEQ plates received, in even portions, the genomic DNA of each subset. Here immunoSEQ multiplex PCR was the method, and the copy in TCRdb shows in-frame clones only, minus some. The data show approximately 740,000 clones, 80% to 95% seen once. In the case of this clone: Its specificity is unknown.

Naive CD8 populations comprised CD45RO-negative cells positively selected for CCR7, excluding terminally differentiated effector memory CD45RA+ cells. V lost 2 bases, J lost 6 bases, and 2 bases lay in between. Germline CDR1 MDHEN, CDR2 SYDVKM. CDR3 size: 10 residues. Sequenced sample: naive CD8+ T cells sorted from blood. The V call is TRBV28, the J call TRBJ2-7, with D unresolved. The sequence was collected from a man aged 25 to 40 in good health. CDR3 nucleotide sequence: TGTGCCAGCAGTTTAGCCGAGCAGTACTTC. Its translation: CASSLAEQYF.